Below, one TCR beta chain is given with its context. The antigen this receptor binds is unknown. The record has no base qualities; no much larger clone is one base away. The collaborating institutions used their own protocols to collect whole blood in K2EDTA tubes. For TCRbeta analysis, collaborators shipped samples as frozen whole blood, isolated PBMCs, or DNA extracted from either of those sample types. TCRbeta CDR3 regions were amplified from genomic DNA using the immunoSEQ Assay, a bias-controlled multiplex PCR. The authors' analysis ran thus. The number of nucleated cells in each sample was estimated from the amplification of reference gene primers within the assay. Sequence reads were collapsed and filtered to measure the absolute abundance of every unique TCRbeta CDR3 rearrangement. For each sample, productive Simpson clonality was calculated as the square root of Simpson's diversity index over productive rearrangements. TCRdb provides this immuneACCESS table in a form limited to in-frame rearrangements. Some clones are lacking; in checked studies, under half of them reflect an unresolved V gene, and why the rest are absent is not known. V, J and clone size reflect that table, while D and trimming were determined from the DNA. The sample profile shows around 80,000 clones; about nine tenths of them were found once. The ten most abundant clones make up about 8.2% of the sample.

This record comes from a study of blood T cell repertoires in COVID-19 (dated by TCRdb to about 2020). A note on the overall study: The collaborator samples originated in the United States, Italy and Spain and spanned the acute and convalescent phases of COVID-19. The prospective study material was composed of cDNA or gDNA derived from T cells, B-cell-depleted T cells, or PBMCs. The dataset comprised deeply sampled blood TCRbeta repertoires from subjects exposed to, actively infected with, or recovered from COVID-19. The repertoires were released in a freely available public database intended as a resource for research on the immune response to SARS-CoV-2. The samples were drawn from the first 160 participants of the ongoing ImmuneRACE study and from 1,200 or so subjects provided by 6 global collaborators. Nearly every sample came with metadata listing a de-identified subject ID, COVID-19 status, age in years and sex. Where available, HLA class I and class II types were obtained from metadata supplied by the sample provider rather than from assay-based typing. Study-wide conclusions, independent of this receptor: The amount of clinical and demographic metadata varied by source and participant and was provided uncurated.

This receptor was taken from a human donor in a cohort sampled during active COVID-19. The specimen was peripheral blood.

CDR3 protein: CATSDSRISGITNEQFF. The sequence in DNA is TGTGCCACCAGTGACTCCAGGATTAGCGGGATTACCAATGAGCAGTTCTTC. The rearranged segments are TRBV24-1 and TRBJ2-1; TRBD2 lines up with 8 middle nucleotides. Measured from the cysteine to the phenylalanine, the CDR3 is 17 residues long. The retained sequence is limited to the CDR3, 51 bases, with the frame set at the first base. CDR1 and CDR2, per the germline V gene, are KGHDR and SFDVKD. Unmatched junction bases come to 13, with V trimmed by 4 bases and J by 6 bases.